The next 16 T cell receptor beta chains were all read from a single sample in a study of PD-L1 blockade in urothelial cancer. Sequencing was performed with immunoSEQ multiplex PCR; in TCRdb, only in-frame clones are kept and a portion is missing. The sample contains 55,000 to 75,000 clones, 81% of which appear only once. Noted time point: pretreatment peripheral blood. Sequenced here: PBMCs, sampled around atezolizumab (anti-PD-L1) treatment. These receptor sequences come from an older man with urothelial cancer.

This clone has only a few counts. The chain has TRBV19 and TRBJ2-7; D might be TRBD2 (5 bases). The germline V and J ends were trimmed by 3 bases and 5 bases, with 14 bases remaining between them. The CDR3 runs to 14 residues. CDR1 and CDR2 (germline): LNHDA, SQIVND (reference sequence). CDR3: CASSIAGGLDEQYF. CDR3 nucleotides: TGTGCCAGTAGTATCGCAGGAGGATTAGACGAGCAGTACTTC.

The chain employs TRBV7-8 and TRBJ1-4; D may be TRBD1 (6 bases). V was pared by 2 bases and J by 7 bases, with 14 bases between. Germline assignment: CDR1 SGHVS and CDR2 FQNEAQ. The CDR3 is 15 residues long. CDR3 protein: CASSLRAQGSEKLFF. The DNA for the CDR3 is TGTGCCAGCAGCTTAAGAGCGCAGGGGAGTGAAAAACTGTTTTTT.

The CDR3: CARNRGLREQYF. For the CDR3, the DNA is TGTGCCAGGAACAGGGGGCTGCGGGAGCAGTACTTC. This rearrangement joins TRBV28 to TRBJ2-7; TRBD1 matches 9 bases. The V gene end was trimmed by 9 bases and the J gene end by 7 bases; junction bases not matched to a gene: 7. The CDR3 length is 12 residues. Germline assignment: CDR1 MDHEN and CDR2 SYDVKM.

The DNA for the CDR3 is TGTGCCAGCTCACGACTTGGGACAGATACCTCCTACGAGCAGTACTTC. Amino acids: CASSRLGTDTSYEQYF. The chain has TRBV18 and TRBJ2-7; 7 nucleotides line up with TRBD1. This CDR3 comprises 16 residues. CDR1 KGHSH and CDR2 LQKENI come from the germline V gene. The ends lost 4 bases at V and 0 bases at J; junction bases unmatched: 9.

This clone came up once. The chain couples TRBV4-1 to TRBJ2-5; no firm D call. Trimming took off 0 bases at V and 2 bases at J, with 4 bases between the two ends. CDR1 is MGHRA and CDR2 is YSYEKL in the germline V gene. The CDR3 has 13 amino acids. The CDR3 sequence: CASSQDRQETQYF. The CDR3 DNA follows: TGCGCCAGCAGCCAAGATCGGCAAGAGACCCAGTACTTC.

CDR3 protein: CASRIAGDNEQFF. The CDR3 DNA sequence: TGTGCCAGCAGAATAGCGGGGGACAATGAGCAGTTCTTC. This chain connects TRBV11-3 to TRBJ2-1; the match to TRBD2 covers 9 bases. CDR3 size: 13 residues. Per germline, CDR1 SGHNT and CDR2 YENEEA. The junction had 2 bases not matched to a gene; V was cut back by 6 bases and J by 5 bases.

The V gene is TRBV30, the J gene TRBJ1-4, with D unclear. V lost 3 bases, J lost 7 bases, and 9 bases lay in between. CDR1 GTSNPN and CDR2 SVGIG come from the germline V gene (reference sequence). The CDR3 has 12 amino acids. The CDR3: CAWREGGEKLFF. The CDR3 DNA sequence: TGTGCCTGGAGAGAGGGAGGTGAAAAACTGTTTTTT.

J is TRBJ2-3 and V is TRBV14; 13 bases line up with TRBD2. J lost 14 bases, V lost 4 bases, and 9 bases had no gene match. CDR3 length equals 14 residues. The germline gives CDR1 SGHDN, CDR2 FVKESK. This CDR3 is CASSLTSGRPVRYF. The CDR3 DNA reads TGTGCCAGCAGCCTGACTAGCGGGAGGCCCGTGAGGTATTTT.

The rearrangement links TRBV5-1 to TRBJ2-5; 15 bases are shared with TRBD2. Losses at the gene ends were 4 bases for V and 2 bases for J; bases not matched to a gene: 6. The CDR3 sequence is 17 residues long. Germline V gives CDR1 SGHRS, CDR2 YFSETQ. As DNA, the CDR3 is TGCGCCAGCAGCGTGGGACTAGCGGGAGGTAGGCAAGAGACCCAGTACTTC. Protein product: CASSVGLAGGRQETQYF.

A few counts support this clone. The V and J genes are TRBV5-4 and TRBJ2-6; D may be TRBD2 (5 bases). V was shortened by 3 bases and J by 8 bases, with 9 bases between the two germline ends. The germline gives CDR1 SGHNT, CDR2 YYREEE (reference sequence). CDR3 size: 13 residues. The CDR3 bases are TGTGCCAGCAGCTCGTCGGGGACCAACGTCCTGACTTTC. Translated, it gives CASSSSGTNVLTF.

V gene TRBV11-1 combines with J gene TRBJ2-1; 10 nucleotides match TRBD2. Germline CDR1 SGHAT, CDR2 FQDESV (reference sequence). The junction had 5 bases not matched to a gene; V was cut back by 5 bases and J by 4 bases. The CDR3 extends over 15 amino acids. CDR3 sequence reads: CASSPGLAVYNEQFF. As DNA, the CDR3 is TGTGCCAGCAGCCCAGGACTAGCGGTTTACAATGAGCAGTTCTTC.

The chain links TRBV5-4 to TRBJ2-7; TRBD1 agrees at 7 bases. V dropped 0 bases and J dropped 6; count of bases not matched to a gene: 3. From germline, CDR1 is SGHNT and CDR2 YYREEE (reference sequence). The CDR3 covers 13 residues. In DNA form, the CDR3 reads TGTGCCAGCAGCTTGGGGGACAGTGGCGAGCAGTACTTC. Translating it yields CASSLGDSGEQYF.

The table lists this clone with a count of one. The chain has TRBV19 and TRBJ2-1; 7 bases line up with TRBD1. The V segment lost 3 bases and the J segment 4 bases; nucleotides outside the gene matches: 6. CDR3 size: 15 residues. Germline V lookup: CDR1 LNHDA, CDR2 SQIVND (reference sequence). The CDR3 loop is CASSITGALYNEQFF. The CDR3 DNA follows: TGTGCCAGTAGTATCACAGGGGCCCTTTACAATGAGCAGTTCTTC.

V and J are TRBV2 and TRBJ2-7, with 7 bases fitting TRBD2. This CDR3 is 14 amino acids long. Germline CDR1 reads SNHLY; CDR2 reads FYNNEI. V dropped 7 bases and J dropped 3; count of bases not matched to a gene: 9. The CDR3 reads CASTGGGEGYEQYF. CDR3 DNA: TGTGCCAGCACCGGAGGAGGGGAGGGCTACGAGCAGTACTTC. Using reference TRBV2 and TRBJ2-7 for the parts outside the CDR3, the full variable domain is EPEVTQTPSHQVTQMGQEVILRCVPISNHLYFYWYRQILGQKVEFLVSFYNNEISEKSEIFDDQFSVERPDGSNFTLKIRSTKLEDSAMYFCASTGGGEGYEQYFGPGTRLTVT.

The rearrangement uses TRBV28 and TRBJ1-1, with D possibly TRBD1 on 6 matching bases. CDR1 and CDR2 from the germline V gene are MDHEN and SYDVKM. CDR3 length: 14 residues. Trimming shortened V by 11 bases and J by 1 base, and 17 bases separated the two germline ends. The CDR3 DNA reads TGTGCCGGGAGGGCAGGGGCGACGAACACTGAAGCTTTCTTT. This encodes CAGRAGATNTEAFF.

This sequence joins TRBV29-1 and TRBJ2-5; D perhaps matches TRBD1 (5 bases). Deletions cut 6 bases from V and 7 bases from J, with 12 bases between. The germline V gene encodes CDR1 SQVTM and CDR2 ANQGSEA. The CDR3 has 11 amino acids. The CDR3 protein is CSVKGVPTQYF. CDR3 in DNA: TGCAGCGTCAAAGGGGTCCCGACCCAGTACTTC.